The source of this T cell receptor (beta chain) is a study of PD-1 and CTLA-4 blockade in melanoma. This CDR3 region has 13 residues. Per germline, CDR1 SNHLY and CDR2 FYNNEI. The germline V and J ends were trimmed by 7 bases and 6 bases, with 16 bases remaining between them. Profiled with immunoSEQ multiplex PCR; TCRdb holds only in-frame clones, not every one. This table holds tens of thousands of clones, under 95% found once. This clone was seen more than once but under ten times. This specimen consisted of CD8+ T cells from peripheral blood, obtained from a patient given anti-PD-1 treatment. This chain joins TRBV2 and TRBJ2-7, with D possibly matching TRBD1 (5 bases). The receptor was isolated from a human donor with melanoma. CDR3 in DNA: TGTGCCAGCACCAGAAGGGCAGGGCTCGAGCAGTACTTC. Amino acids: CASTRRAGLEQYF.